One and the same sample provided the 30 T cell receptor beta chains below, sequenced in a study of OX40 agonist ivuxolimab in advanced cancers. Data came from immunoSEQ multiplex PCR; TCRdb stores just in-frame clones and leaves some out. Counted here are fewer than 75,000 clones, roughly 87% occurring once; the ten biggest clones make up approximately 3%. The sequencing used CD4+ or CD8+ T cells sorted from blood, collected in a trial of the OX40 agonist ivuxolimab. Every receptor here comes from an adult with an advanced solid tumor such as melanoma, head and neck, liver or kidney cancer.

The gene calls are TRBV28 and TRBJ1-4, with D possibly TRBD1 on 5 matching bases. CDR1 and CDR2 (germline): MDHEN, SYDVKM. The length of the CDR3 is 14 residues. With 6 bases removed from V and 7 bases from J, the gap between germline ends came to 15 bases. CDR3 protein: CASRDTGGAEKLFF. The CDR3 DNA reads TGTGCCAGCAGGGATACTGGGGGAGCTGAAAAACTGTTTTTT.

Comment on this clone: Additional DNA sequences in this sample encode the identical CDR3. The V gene is TRBV2, the J gene TRBJ2-7, with 8 bases fitting TRBD1. Per the germline V gene, CDR1 is SNHLY and CDR2 is FYNNEI. CDR3 length equals 14 residues. The trim removed 6 bases at V and 1 base at J, leaving 5 bases unmatched. CDR3 residues: CASRNRGASYEQYF. The CDR3 DNA is TGTGCCAGCAGGAACAGGGGGGCTTCCTACGAGCAGTACTTC.

V and J are TRBV15 and TRBJ2-7; 8 bases fit TRBD2. V shed 5 bases, J shed 6 bases, and the junction held 6 bases outside the gene matches. This CDR3 contains 13 residues. CDR1 is LNHNV and CDR2 is YYDKDF in the germline V gene (reference sequence). CDR3 nucleotides: TGTGCCACCAGCTTTCCGGGAGGGGGCGAGCAGTACTTC. Its protein is CATSFPGGGEQYF.

The chain joins TRBV5-1 to TRBJ1-4, with 7 positions matching TRBD1. CDR3 length: 14 amino acids. With V trimmed by 5 bases and J by 4 bases, 5 bases remained unmatched. Per germline, CDR1 SGHRS and CDR2 YFSETQ. Here the CDR3 DNA reads TGCGCCAGCAGACCGGGACAGTATAATGAAAAACTGTTTTTT. It yields the protein CASRPGQYNEKLFF.

The chain combines TRBV19 with TRBJ2-7; D may be TRBD2 (6 bases). V was trimmed by 4 bases and J by 5 bases, leaving 21 bases between them. Germline V gene lookup returns CDR1 LNHDA and CDR2 SQIVND (reference sequence). CDR3 size: 16 residues. The CDR3 DNA reads as TGTGCCAGTAGTAAACAGAATACGGGACTTGGCCACGAGCAGTACTTC. Its protein product is CASSKQNTGLGHEQYF. The full variable domain, in which reference TRBV19 and TRBJ2-7 provide the parts outside the CDR3, is DGGITQSPKYLFRKEGQNVTLSCEQNLNHDAMYWYRQDPGQGLRLIYYSQIVNDFQKGDIAEGYSVSREKKESFPLTVTSAQKNPTAFYLCASSKQNTGLGHEQYFGPGTRLTVT.

The table lists this clone with a few counts. The V call is TRBV7-6, the J call TRBJ2-7; D possibly corresponds to TRBD1 (6 bases). The CDR3 spans 13 residues. CDR1 and CDR2 from the germline V gene are SGHVS and FNYEAQ. Deletions cut 6 bases from V and 2 bases from J, with 11 bases between. The CDR3 sequence: CASRGDNAYEQYF. CDR3 bases: TGTGCCAGCAGGGGGGACAACGCCTACGAGCAGTACTTC.

The CDR3 is CASSLELSGLDQFF. The CDR3 bases are TGCGCCAGCAGCTTGGAATTATCGGGGCTCGACCAGTTCTTC. The gene calls are TRBV5-1 and TRBJ2-1; either TRBD1 or TRBD2 may fit D (5 bases each). This CDR3 comprises 14 residues. Trimming stripped 0 bases from V and 13 bases from J, with 17 bases between. Per germline, CDR1 SGHRS and CDR2 YFSETQ.

The rearrangement links TRBV15 to TRBJ1-3; no clear D gene. The germline V and J ends were trimmed by 1 base and 0 bases, with 10 bases remaining between them. There are 16 residues in the CDR3. Germline V gives CDR1 LNHNV, CDR2 YYDKDF (reference sequence). CDR3 DNA: TGTGCCACCAGCAGAGCGGACGGCGTCTCTGGAAACACCATATATTTT. Protein: CATSRADGVSGNTIYF.

This clone has more than one count but fewer than ten. V usage is TRBV7-3 and J usage is TRBJ2-7, with D possibly being TRBD1 (6 bases). CDR1 and CDR2 from the germline V gene are SGHTA and FQGTGA. The CDR3 totals 15 residues. The V and J ends lost 5 bases and 5 bases respectively, with 19 bases between them. For the CDR3, the DNA is TGTGCCAGCAGCACCTCGGGGACATCTTTTGACGAGCAGTACTTC. It yields the protein CASSTSGTSFDEQYF.

The genes are TRBV5-1 and TRBJ2-2; the D call may be TRBD1 or TRBD2 (5 bases each). CDR1 and CDR2 from the germline V gene are SGHRS and YFSETQ. V shed 7 bases and J shed 3 bases, with 16 bases lying between them. The CDR3 loop spans 15 amino acids. For the CDR3, the DNA is TGCGCCAGCTCCACCGGGACCGAGGACACCGGGGAGCTGTTTTTT. Translating gives CASSTGTEDTGELFF.

The rearrangement uses TRBV4-3 and TRBJ1-1; 7 nucleotides line up with TRBD1. There are 13 residues in the CDR3. CDR1 and CDR2 from the germline V gene are LGHNA and YSLEER. Germline trimming cut 8 bases from V and 6 bases from J; bases unmatched to any gene: 9. CDR3 protein: CASRKQGIAEAFF. The CDR3 region has the DNA TGCGCCAGCCGCAAACAGGGGATCGCTGAAGCTTTCTTT.

The V gene is TRBV6-1, the J gene TRBJ1-2; 11 nucleotides match TRBD1. V lost 6 bases, J lost 6 bases, and 9 bases stayed unmatched. This CDR3 spans 15 amino acids. CDR1 is MNHNS, CDR2 SASEGT, per germline. The CDR3 here is CASRGGTGGLDGYTF. The CDR3 nucleotides are TGTGCCAGCAGGGGGGGGACAGGGGGTCTTGATGGCTACACCTTC.

This clone was observed a handful of times. Compared with germline, one end of the junction differs, possibly owing to a read error. The V call is TRBV5-1, the J call TRBJ2-2; D unclear. The CDR3 runs 13 residues. Germline CDR1 SGHRS, CDR2 YFSETQ. The CDR3 region has the DNA TGCGCCAGCAGTTTGGGTGTAGCCGGGGAGCTGTTTTTT. Its translation: CASSLGVAGELFF.

This chain links TRBV28 with TRBJ1-2, with 8 bases identical to TRBD1. Trimming cost V 2 bases and J 12 bases; bases outside gene matches: 5. Germline CDR1 and CDR2: MDHEN and SYDVKM. The CDR3 extends over 12 amino acids. The CDR3 region has the DNA TGTGCCAGCAGTTTAAATAACAGGGGGAACACCTTC. Protein sequence: CASSLNNRGNTF.

The rearrangement links TRBV5-1 to TRBJ2-7; 11 bases are shared with TRBD2. CDR1 is SGHRS, CDR2 YFSETQ, per germline. With 3 bases clipped from V and 5 bases from J, the junction kept 7 bases outside the gene matches. The CDR3 is 15 amino acids. For the CDR3, the DNA is TGCGCCAGCAGCTGGGGACTAGCGGCGCGTGACGAGCAGTACTTC. Translation: CASSWGLAARDEQYF.

V gene TRBV25-1 combines with J gene TRBJ2-1, with 9 bases lining up with TRBD2. The CDR3 is made up of 14 amino acids. V lost 5 bases, J lost 9 bases, and 8 bases stayed unmatched. CDR1 and CDR2 (germline): MGHDK, SYGVNS. CDR3 sequence: CASSRSGSYPEQFF. The DNA for the CDR3 is TGTGCCAGCAGTCGTAGCGGGAGTTACCCTGAGCAGTTCTTC.

The chain carries TRBV10-3 and TRBJ1-3; 7 bases are a match to TRBD1. The V segment lost 8 bases and the J segment 6 bases; nucleotides outside the gene matches: 7. The germline V gene has CDR1 ENHRY and CDR2 SYGVKD. There are 13 residues in the CDR3. The CDR3 DNA sequence: TGTGCCATCTCTCCCGACAGGGCAAACACCATATATTTT. Translation gives CAISPDRANTIYF.

The chain joins TRBV6-1 to TRBJ1-5; 7 nucleotides align to TRBD1. V was clipped by 8 bases and J by 2 bases; unmatched bases: 6. CDR3 length equals 14 residues. CDR1 is MNHNS and CDR2 is SASEGT in the germline V gene. CDR3 region: CASLKGAGNQPQHF. Here the CDR3 DNA reads TGTGCCAGCCTTAAGGGGGCGGGCAATCAGCCCCAGCATTTT.

This clone was seen a single time. The V and J genes are TRBV2 and TRBJ1-1; D gene ambiguous. Germline values: CDR1 SNHLY, CDR2 FYNNEI. Trimming stripped 6 bases from V and 3 bases from J, with 11 bases between. This CDR3 is built from 13 residues. The CDR3 nucleotides are TGTGCCAGCAGCGCCGTTGAGGACACTGAAGCTTTCTTT. Translation: CASSAVEDTEAFF.

This chain uses TRBV27 with TRBJ2-5; the match to TRBD1 covers 7 bases. The J call could be wrong; TRBJ2-7 is a better fit for the DNA end. Germline V lookup: CDR1 MNHEY, CDR2 SMNVEV (reference sequence). The CDR3 consists of 14 residues. The CDR3 is CASSFGDRSYEQYF. DNA of the CDR3: TGTGCCAGCAGTTTCGGGGACAGAAGCTACGAGCAGTACTTC.

The chain links TRBV6-5 to TRBJ2-2; 9 bases agree with TRBD2. The CDR3 consists of 13 residues. V shed 4 bases, J shed 9 bases, and the junction held 3 bases outside the gene matches. Germline V gives CDR1 MNHEY, CDR2 SVGAGI. CDR3 nucleotide sequence: TGTGCCAGCAGTTCCCTAGCGGGACGGGAGCTGTTTTTT. This gives the protein CASSSLAGRELFF.

This clone appeared a single time. V and J are TRBV5-4 and TRBJ1-2, with a tentative D call TRBD1 (5 bases). The germline CDR1 and CDR2 sequences are SGHNT and YYREEE (reference sequence). The CDR3 is 13 residues long. Trimming cost V 4 bases and J 6 bases, with 13 bases left between them. CDR3 DNA: TGTGCCAGCAGCCGAGAGCCAGGGAATGGCTACACCTTC. Its translation is CASSREPGNGYTF.

This chain connects TRBV10-3 to TRBJ2-2; maybe TRBD2 (5 bases). V gave up 5 bases and J gave up 2 bases, with 15 bases separating them. Germline CDR1 is ENHRY and CDR2 is SYGVKD. The length of the CDR3 is 16 residues. The CDR3 sequence: CAISPISGINTGELFF. DNA for the CDR3: TGTGCCATCAGTCCTATTTCCGGGATTAACACCGGGGAGCTGTTTTTT.

This clone was found once. In DNA, the CDR3 is TGTGCCAGCAGTTTCTTGGGGGACTACAATGAGCAGTTCTTC. Protein product: CASSFLGDYNEQFF. This chain connects TRBV28 to TRBJ2-1; D is possibly TRBD1 or TRBD2 (5 bases each). Trimming stripped 3 bases from V and 3 bases from J, with 9 bases between. The CDR3 length is 14 residues. The V gene's germline CDR1 is MDHEN and CDR2 SYDVKM.

The CDR3 DNA sequence: TGTGCCAGCAGTGTACAGCGAGACACTGAAGCTTTCTTT. Protein sequence: CASSVQRDTEAFF. The chain couples TRBV6-4 to TRBJ1-1; D remains unclear. Germline loops: CDR1 MRHNA, CDR2 SNTAGT. This CDR3 contains 13 residues. V lost 4 bases and J 3 bases, leaving 9 bases between the germline ends.

This chain uses TRBV7-3 with TRBJ2-2; a weak D match, TRBD2 (6 bases). Germline V lookup: CDR1 SGHTA, CDR2 FQGTGA. V lost 5 bases and J 3 bases, leaving 13 bases between the germline ends. The CDR3 extends over 15 amino acids. In DNA, the CDR3 is TGTGCCAGCAGCCCCGGCGGGGAGGACACCGGGGAGCTGTTTTTT. This sequence encodes CASSPGGEDTGELFF. The entire variable domain, with the rest obtained from reference TRBV7-3 and TRBJ2-2, is as follows: GAGVSQTPSNKVTEKGKYVELRCDPISGHTALYWYRQSLGQGPEFLIYFQGTGAADDSGLPNDRFFAVRPEGSVSTLKIQRTERGDSAVYLCASSPGGEDTGELFFGEGSRLTVL.

This clone was seen only once. The genes are TRBV5-1 and TRBJ2-3, with TRBD2 identical over 13 bases. The V segment lost 4 bases and the J segment 2 bases; nucleotides outside the gene matches: 4. CDR1 SGHRS and CDR2 YFSETQ come from the germline V gene. The CDR3 spans 16 residues. In DNA form, the CDR3 reads TGCGCCAGCAGCGCGGGGACTAGCGGGGCCACAGATACGCAGTATTTT. It translates to CASSAGTSGATDTQYF.

The chain couples TRBV15 to TRBJ1-5; 9 bases map to TRBD1. The CDR3 length is 15 residues. V was clipped by 4 bases and J by 5 bases; unmatched bases: 6. In germline, CDR1 is LNHNV, CDR2 YYDKDF (reference sequence). CDR3: CATSTKGQGDQPQHF. In DNA form, the CDR3 reads TGTGCCACCAGCACCAAGGGACAGGGCGATCAGCCCCAGCATTTT.

This sequence joins TRBV7-9 and TRBJ2-1; D unresolved. From germline, CDR1 is SEHNR and CDR2 FQNEAQ (reference sequence). The CDR3 is 15 residues long. Trimming shortened V by 5 bases and J by 5 bases, and 16 bases separated the two germline ends. CDR3 DNA sequence: TGTGCCAGCAGCCTAATTGGGATGAAAAACAATGAGCAGTTCTTC. Protein product: CASSLIGMKNNEQFF.

This chain joins TRBV7-2 and TRBJ2-1, with D maybe TRBD2 (6 bases). Germline assignment: CDR1 SGHTA and CDR2 FQGNSA. V shed 1 base and J shed 2 bases, with 12 bases lying between them. CDR3 length: 16 residues. Here the CDR3 DNA reads TGTGCCAGCAGCTTAGAACTAGCAACGGCCTACAATGAGCAGTTCTTC. Its translation: CASSLELATAYNEQFF.